This TCR beta chain was documented in a study of cytomegalovirus exposure and HLA in healthy donors. Profiling relied on immunoSEQ multiplex PCR, and the TCRdb table lists in-frame clones only, not all of them. The sample lists about 98,000 clones; just under 95% were seen once. The CDR3 is 17 amino acids. CDR1 is SGHVS, CDR2 FQNEAQ, per germline. V lost 0 bases, J lost 5 bases, and 9 bases stayed unmatched. What was sequenced was PBMCs. The clonotype was recovered from a woman in her late teens or twenties in good health and CMV-seronegative. The J gene is TRBJ1-5, the V gene TRBV7-8; 8 bases match TRBD1. CDR3 region: CASSLATRAGGYQPQHF. CDR3 in DNA: TGTGCCAGCAGCTTAGCAACCCGGGCAGGGGGCTATCAGCCCCAGCATTTT.